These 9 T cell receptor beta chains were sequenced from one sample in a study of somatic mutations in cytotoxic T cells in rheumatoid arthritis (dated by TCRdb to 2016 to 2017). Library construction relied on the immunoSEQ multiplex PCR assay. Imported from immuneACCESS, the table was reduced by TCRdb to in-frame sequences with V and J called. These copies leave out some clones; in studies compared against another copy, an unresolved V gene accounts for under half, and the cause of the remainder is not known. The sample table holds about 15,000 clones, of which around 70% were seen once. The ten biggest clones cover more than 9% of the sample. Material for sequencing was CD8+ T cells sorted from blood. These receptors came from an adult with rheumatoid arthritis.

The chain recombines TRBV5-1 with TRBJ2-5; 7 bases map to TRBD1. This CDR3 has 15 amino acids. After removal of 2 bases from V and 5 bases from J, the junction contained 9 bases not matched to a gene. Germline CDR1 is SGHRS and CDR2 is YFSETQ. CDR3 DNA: TGCGCCAGCAGCTTAACAGGGGTTTCGGCGGAGACCCAGTACTTC. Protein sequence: CASSLTGVSAETQYF.

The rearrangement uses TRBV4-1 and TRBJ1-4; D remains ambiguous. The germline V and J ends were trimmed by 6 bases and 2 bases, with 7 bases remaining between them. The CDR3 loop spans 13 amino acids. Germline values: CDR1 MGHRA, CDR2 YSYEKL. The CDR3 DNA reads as TGCGCCAGCAGGGGAAGCACTAATGAAAAACTGTTTTTT. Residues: CASRGSTNEKLFF.

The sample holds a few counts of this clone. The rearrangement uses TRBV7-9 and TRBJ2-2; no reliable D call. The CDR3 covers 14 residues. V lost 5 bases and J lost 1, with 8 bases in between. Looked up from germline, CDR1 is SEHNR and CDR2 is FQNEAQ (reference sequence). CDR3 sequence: CASSADGNTGELFF. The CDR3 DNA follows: TGTGCCAGCAGCGCGGACGGGAACACCGGGGAGCTGTTTTTT.

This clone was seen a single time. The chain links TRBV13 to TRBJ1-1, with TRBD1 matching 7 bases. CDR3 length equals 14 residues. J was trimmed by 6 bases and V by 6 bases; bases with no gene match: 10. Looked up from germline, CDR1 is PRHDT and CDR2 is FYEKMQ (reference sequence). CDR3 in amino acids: CASRHKGASSEAFF. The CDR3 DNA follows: TGTGCCAGCAGGCACAAGGGGGCTTCGTCTGAAGCTTTCTTT.

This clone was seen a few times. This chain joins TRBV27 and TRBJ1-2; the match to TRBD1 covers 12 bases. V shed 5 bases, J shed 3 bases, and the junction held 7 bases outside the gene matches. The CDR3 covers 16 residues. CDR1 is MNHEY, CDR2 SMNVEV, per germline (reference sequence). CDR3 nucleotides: TGTGCCAGCAGTCCCGTGGGACAGGGGGCTTACTATGGCTACACCTTC. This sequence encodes CASSPVGQGAYYGYTF.

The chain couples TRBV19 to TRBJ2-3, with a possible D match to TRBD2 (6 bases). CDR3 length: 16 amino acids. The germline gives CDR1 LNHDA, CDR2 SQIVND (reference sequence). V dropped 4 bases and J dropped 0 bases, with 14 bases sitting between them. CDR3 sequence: CASSTTRDFSTDTQYF. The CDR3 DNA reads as TGTGCCAGTAGTACGACCCGGGACTTTAGCACAGATACGCAGTATTTT.

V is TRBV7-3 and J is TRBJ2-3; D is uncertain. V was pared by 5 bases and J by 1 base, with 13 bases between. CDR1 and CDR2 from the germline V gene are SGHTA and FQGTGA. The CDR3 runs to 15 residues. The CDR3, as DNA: TGTGCCAGCAGCCCATTCGACGGACGCACAGATACGCAGTATTTT. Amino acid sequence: CASSPFDGRTDTQYF.

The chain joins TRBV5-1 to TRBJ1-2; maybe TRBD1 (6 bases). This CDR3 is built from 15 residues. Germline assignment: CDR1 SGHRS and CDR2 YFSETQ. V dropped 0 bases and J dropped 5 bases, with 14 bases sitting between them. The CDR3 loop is CASSLEPGTQYGYTF. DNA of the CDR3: TGCGCCAGCAGCTTGGAACCCGGGACACAATATGGCTACACCTTC. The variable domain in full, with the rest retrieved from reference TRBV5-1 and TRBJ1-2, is KAGVTQTPRYLIKTRGQQVTLSCSPISGHRSVSWYQQTPGQGLQFLFEYFSETQRNKGNFPGRFSGRQFSNSRSEMNVSTLELGDSALYLCASSLEPGTQYGYTFGSGTRLTVV.

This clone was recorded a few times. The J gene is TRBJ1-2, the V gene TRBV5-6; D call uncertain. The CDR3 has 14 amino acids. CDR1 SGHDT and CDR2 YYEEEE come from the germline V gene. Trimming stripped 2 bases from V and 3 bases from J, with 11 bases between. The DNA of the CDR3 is TGTGCCAGCAGCTTTAGGTCAGGCCACTATGGCTACACCTTC. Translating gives CASSFRSGHYGYTF.